Below, 23 T cell receptor beta chains from the same sample are listed, as sequenced in a study of blood T cell repertoires in COVID-19. TCRdb's table, derived via immunoSEQ multiplex PCR, lists solely in-frame clones and lacks some. In the table there are around 340,000 clones, over 70% of which are singletons. The sequenced sample consisted of peripheral blood. The receptor set was obtained from a man aged 30 to 45 with active or convalescent COVID-19.

The rearrangement links TRBV7-2 to TRBJ1-4, with D uncertain. The CDR3 totals 15 residues. Trimming removed 5 bases from V and 6 bases from J, with 16 bases in between. Germline V gene lookup returns CDR1 SGHTA and CDR2 FQGNSA. The CDR3 DNA follows: TGTGCCAGCAGCGTCCCGGGTATAGGAGATGAAAAACTGTTTTTT. Protein product: CASSVPGIGDEKLFF.

V and J are TRBV2 and TRBJ1-6; D gene unclear. The V and J ends lost 4 bases and 4 bases respectively, with 8 bases between them. Germline V gives CDR1 SNHLY, CDR2 FYNNEI. The CDR3 is made up of 14 amino acids. CDR3 in DNA: TGTGCCAGCAGTGCAAACAGATATAATTCACCCCTCCACTTT. Translating it yields CASSANRYNSPLHF.

V and J are TRBV18 and TRBJ1-3; D gene unclear. The CDR3 runs 16 residues. The V gene lost 0 bases and the J gene lost 4 bases, with 13 bases spanning the gap. The germline CDR1 and CDR2 sequences are KGHSH and LQKENI. The CDR3 nucleotides are TGTGCCAGCTCACCACCGGAGGGCCCCGGCGGAAACACCATATATTTT. It yields the protein CASSPPEGPGGNTIYF.

This CDR3 reads CASSLVLGAANEKLFF. Here the CDR3 DNA reads TGTGCCAGCAGCTTAGTGTTGGGGGCGGCCAATGAAAAACTGTTTTTT. The chain couples TRBV7-6 to TRBJ1-4; a weak D match, TRBD1 (6 bases). Trimming took 1 base from V and 5 from J, leaving 14 bases between them. Germline V gene sequence: CDR1 SGHVS, CDR2 FNYEAQ. The CDR3 has 16 residues.

Only a few counts were recorded for this clone. The chain has TRBV5-4 and TRBJ2-4, with a possible D match to TRBD2 (6 bases). The CDR3 contains 14 residues. Trimming removed 4 bases at V and 0 bases at J, with 8 bases between. Germline values: CDR1 SGHNT, CDR2 YYREEE (reference sequence). The CDR3 sequence: CASSHGRAKNIQYF. The CDR3 coding sequence is TGTGCCAGCAGCCACGGGAGAGCCAAAAACATTCAGTACTTC.

This chain uses TRBV30 with TRBJ2-7; tentative D call: TRBD2 (5 bases). This CDR3 has 12 residues. CDR1 GTSNPN and CDR2 SVGIG come from the germline V gene (reference sequence). Trimming pared 6 bases from V and 4 bases from J, leaving 13 bases between. CDR3 sequence: CACTCERYEQYF. Written as DNA, the CDR3 is TGTGCCTGTACTTGTGAGCGGTACGAGCAGTACTTC.

This rearrangement joins TRBV7-9 to TRBJ1-2, with a possible D match to TRBD1 (5 bases). This CDR3 contains 13 residues. Germline V gene sequence: CDR1 SEHNR, CDR2 FQNEAQ (reference sequence). The V and J ends lost 5 bases and 12 bases respectively, with 19 bases between them. CDR3 sequence (DNA): TGTGCCAGCAGCGCTCAGACTTCAGGGAGGAACACCTTC. It translates to CASSAQTSGRNTF. Variable domain in full (rest from reference TRBV7-9 and TRBJ1-2): DTGVSQNPRHKITKRGQNVTFRCDPISEHNRLYWYRQTLGQGPEFLTYFQNEAQLEKSRLLSDRFSAERPKGSFSTLEIQRTEQGDSAMYLCASSAQTSGRNTFGSGTRLTVV.

This rearrangement joins TRBV28 to TRBJ2-2, with a tentative D call TRBD1 (6 bases). This CDR3 has 14 amino acids. Germline values: CDR1 MDHEN, CDR2 SYDVKM. V was clipped by 5 bases and J by 3 bases, with 10 bases between them. The CDR3 here is CASSEYRDTGELFF. In DNA, the CDR3 is TGTGCCAGCAGTGAGTACAGGGACACCGGGGAGCTGTTTTTT.

The chain combines TRBV18 with TRBJ2-2, with D tentatively TRBD1 (5 bases). Trimming pared 4 bases from V and 1 base from J, leaving 7 bases between. The CDR3 totals 14 residues. Germline CDR1 is KGHSH and CDR2 is LQKENI. DNA of the CDR3: TGTGCCAGCTCACTAGACAGGAACACCGGGGAGCTGTTTTTT. It yields the protein CASSLDRNTGELFF.

The chain joins TRBV29-1 to TRBJ2-7; 14 bases fit TRBD2. The CDR3 runs 14 residues. Germline V gene sequence: CDR1 SQVTM, CDR2 ANQGSEA. Unmatched junction bases numbered 0, after V lost 4 bases and J lost 1 base. CDR3 in amino acids: CSVGTSGGSYEQYF. CDR3 DNA: TGCAGCGTTGGGACTAGCGGGGGGTCCTACGAGCAGTACTTC.

The chain combines TRBV19 with TRBJ2-3; 12 bases agree with TRBD2. With V trimmed by 4 bases and J by 0 bases, 5 bases remained unmatched. CDR3 length equals 17 residues. CDR1 is LNHDA, CDR2 SQIVND, per germline (reference sequence). CDR3 amino acids: CASSNLGLAGSTDTQYF. The DNA for the CDR3 is TGTGCCAGTAGTAACCTAGGACTAGCGGGGAGCACAGATACGCAGTATTTT.

The chain employs TRBV24-1 and TRBJ1-2; no firm D call. Trimming pared 3 bases from V and 8 bases from J, leaving 12 bases between. Germline-derived CDR1 and CDR2 are KGHDR and SFDVKD. The CDR3 spans 13 residues. The CDR3, as DNA: TGTGCCACCAGTGATGCGGGCCAGCCAGGCTACACCTTC. Translated: CATSDAGQPGYTF.

The chain has TRBV4-1 and TRBJ1-3; TRBD1 matches 7 bases. The CDR3 has 15 residues. Germline CDR1 MGHRA, CDR2 YSYEKL. V trimming: 4 bases; J trimming: 0 bases; junction bases outside the gene matches: 3. The CDR3 region is CASSLSGGSGNTIYF. Written as DNA, the CDR3 is TGCGCCAGCAGCCTATCAGGGGGCTCTGGAAACACCATATATTTT.

The chain employs TRBV19 and TRBJ2-7, with 7 bases that match TRBD1. In germline, CDR1 is LNHDA, CDR2 SQIVND (reference sequence). V trimming: 5 bases; J trimming: 2 bases; junction bases outside the gene matches: 3. The CDR3 spans 13 residues. The CDR3 sequence is CASSPDRTYEQYF. In nucleotides, the CDR3 is TGTGCCAGTAGTCCGGACAGGACCTACGAGCAGTACTTC.

This chain links TRBV4-1 with TRBJ2-1; 10 bases fit TRBD2. V trimming: 5 bases; J trimming: 6 bases; junction bases outside the gene matches: 10. The CDR3 contains 16 residues. Germline CDR1 reads MGHRA; CDR2 reads YSYEKL. CDR3 protein: CASSRRGASGSNEQFF. Written as DNA, the CDR3 is TGCGCCAGCAGCAGGAGGGGGGCTAGCGGGAGCAATGAGCAGTTCTTC.

The chain recombines TRBV7-2 with TRBJ2-7; 11 bases fit TRBD1. The CDR3 contains 16 residues. CDR1 and CDR2 (germline): SGHTA, FQGNSA. The trim removed 7 bases at V and 5 bases at J, leaving 13 bases unmatched. CDR3 in amino acids: CASTLFPGQGVHEQYF. The CDR3 DNA sequence: TGTGCCAGCACCCTCTTTCCGGGACAGGGGGTCCACGAGCAGTACTTC.

This clone was recorded once. The chain has TRBV5-1 and TRBJ1-4; 12 positions match TRBD1. V was clipped by 4 bases and J by 8 bases; unmatched bases: 9. This CDR3 comprises 16 residues. Per the germline V gene, CDR1 is SGHRS and CDR2 is YFSETQ. This chain's CDR3 is CASSPGTGGAGEKLFF. The CDR3 DNA follows: TGCGCCAGCAGCCCGGGGACAGGGGGCGCCGGGGAAAAACTGTTTTTT.

V gene TRBV6-5 combines with J gene TRBJ2-3, with a tentative D call TRBD1 (6 bases). The V gene's germline CDR1 is MNHEY and CDR2 SVGAGI. This CDR3 contains 15 residues. The germline V and J ends were trimmed by 4 bases and 0 bases, with 11 bases remaining between them. The CDR3 loop reads CASSFTGISTDTQYF. The CDR3 DNA follows: TGTGCCAGCAGTTTTACAGGGATAAGCACAGATACGCAGTATTTT.

Written as DNA, the CDR3 is TGTGCCAGCAGCCAAGGCGAAGGGGGGACAGGTCTTAAGGGGGACTATGGCTACACCTTC. This codes for CASSQGEGGTGLKGDYGYTF. The chain is built from TRBV3-1 (or the pseudogene TRBV3-2) and TRBJ1-2, with 8 nucleotides matching TRBD1. V lost 1 base and J lost 3; bases outside the gene matches: 19. CDR3 length: 20 amino acids. CDR1 and CDR2 from the germline V gene are LGHDT and YNNKEL (reference sequence).

In this sample, this clone turned up once. The chain carries TRBV15 and TRBJ2-1; 7 bases align to TRBD2. Trimming took 4 bases from V and 5 from J; bases not matched to a gene: 5. From germline, CDR1 is LNHNV and CDR2 YYDKDF (reference sequence). The length of the CDR3 is 14 residues. This chain's CDR3 is CATSIRLADNEQFF. CDR3 coding DNA: TGTGCCACCAGCATTAGACTAGCAGACAATGAGCAGTTCTTC.

The CDR3 is CASSGGLAADTQYF. The CDR3 DNA follows: TGTGCCAGCAGCGGGGGACTAGCGGCAGATACGCAGTATTTT. The chain uses TRBV5-4 and TRBJ2-3, with 11 bases aligning to TRBD2. Trimming removed 4 bases from V and 4 bases from J; junction bases left unmatched: 2. The CDR3 totals 14 residues. In germline, CDR1 is SGHNT, CDR2 YYREEE (reference sequence).

This chain connects TRBV5-1 to TRBJ2-1; 10 positions agree with TRBD1. Losses at the gene ends were 0 bases for V and 8 bases for J; bases not matched to a gene: 11. Germline V gives CDR1 SGHRS, CDR2 YFSETQ. There are 17 residues in the CDR3. CDR3 sequence: CASSLGGGTGVSDEQFF. The CDR3 coding sequence is TGCGCCAGCAGCTTGGGGGGCGGGACAGGGGTCTCCGATGAGCAGTTCTTC.

The rearrangement uses TRBV3-1 (or the pseudogene TRBV3-2) and TRBJ1-1, with 8 bases aligning to TRBD1. Germline-derived CDR1 and CDR2 are LGHDT and YNNKEL (reference sequence). V shed 5 bases and J 2 bases; nucleotides not matched to a gene: 7. This CDR3 has 15 amino acids. The CDR3 loop reads CASSVTGQGNTEAFF. DNA of the CDR3: TGTGCCAGCAGCGTAACAGGACAGGGTAACACTGAAGCTTTCTTT.